Detailed here is one TCR beta chain. Its specificity is not known. Other DNA sequences in the same sample also yield this CDR3. Germline V gene sequence: CDR1 SEHNR, CDR2 FQNEAQ (reference sequence). The CDR3 has 12 residues. Trimming took off 3 bases at V and 0 bases at J, with 2 bases between the two ends. These data are taken from a study of memory CD4+ T cells and cytomegalovirus serostatus. Study conclusions and caveats: A US-trained random forest predicted CMV serostatus with median AUC around 0.92.

The sort gate was single viable CD3+CD4+CD8-CD45RO+ cells for memory CD4+ T cells. The assay was immunoSEQ multiplex PCR, and TCRdb's table has in-frame clones only and misses some. Of under 75,000 clones detected, about three quarters appear once; the ten largest clones hold approximately 0.5%. J is TRBJ2-5 and V is TRBV7-9, with no clear D. Sequencing was performed on memory CD4+ T cells from blood. This clonotype was obtained from an adult in good health and CMV-seronegative. Some clones in this sample may be carry-over from other donors' samples. The CDR3 nucleotides read TGTGCCAGCAGCTTTGACCAAGAGACCCAGTACTTC. Protein: CASSFDQETQYF.